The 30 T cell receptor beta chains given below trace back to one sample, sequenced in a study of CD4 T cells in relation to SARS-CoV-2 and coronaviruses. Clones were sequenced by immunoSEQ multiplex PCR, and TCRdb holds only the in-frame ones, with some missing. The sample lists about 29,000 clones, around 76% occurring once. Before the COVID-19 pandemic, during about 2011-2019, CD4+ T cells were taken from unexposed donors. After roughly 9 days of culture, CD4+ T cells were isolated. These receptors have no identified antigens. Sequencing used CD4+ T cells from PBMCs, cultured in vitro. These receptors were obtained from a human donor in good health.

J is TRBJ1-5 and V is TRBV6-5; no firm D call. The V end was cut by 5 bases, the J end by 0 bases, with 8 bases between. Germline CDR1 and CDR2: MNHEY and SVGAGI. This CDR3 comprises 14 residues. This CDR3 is CASSTGPSNQPQHF. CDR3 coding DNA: TGTGCCAGCAGTACTGGGCCTAGCAATCAGCCCCAGCATTTT.

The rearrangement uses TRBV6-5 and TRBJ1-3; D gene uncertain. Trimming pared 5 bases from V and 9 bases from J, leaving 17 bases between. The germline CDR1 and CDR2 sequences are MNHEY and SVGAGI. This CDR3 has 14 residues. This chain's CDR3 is CASSIRTLDGTIYF. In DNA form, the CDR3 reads TGTGCCAGCAGTATACGGACCCTTGACGGCACCATATATTTT.

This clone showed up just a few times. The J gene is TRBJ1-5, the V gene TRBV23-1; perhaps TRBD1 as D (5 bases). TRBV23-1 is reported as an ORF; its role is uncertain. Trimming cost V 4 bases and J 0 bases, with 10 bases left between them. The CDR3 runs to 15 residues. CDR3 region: CASSRGGYSNQPQHF. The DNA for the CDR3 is TGCGCCAGCAGTCGGGGGGGGTATAGCAATCAGCCCCAGCATTTT.

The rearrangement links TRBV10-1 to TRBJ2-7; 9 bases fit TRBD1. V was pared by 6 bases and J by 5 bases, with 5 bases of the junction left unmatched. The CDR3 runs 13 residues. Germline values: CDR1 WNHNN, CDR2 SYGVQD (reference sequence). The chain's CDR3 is CASSRDREDEQYF. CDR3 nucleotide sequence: TGCGCCAGCAGCCGGGACAGGGAGGACGAGCAGTACTTC.

CDR3 protein: CAISGGGEQFF. The CDR3 nucleotides are TGTGCCATCTCTGGGGGTGGTGAGCAGTTCTTC. The chain couples TRBV7-2 to TRBJ2-1; perhaps D is TRBD1 or TRBD2 (5 bases each). This CDR3 is 11 amino acids long. Trimming removed 10 bases from V and 9 bases from J, with 13 bases in between. Per germline, CDR1 SGHTA and CDR2 FQGNSA.

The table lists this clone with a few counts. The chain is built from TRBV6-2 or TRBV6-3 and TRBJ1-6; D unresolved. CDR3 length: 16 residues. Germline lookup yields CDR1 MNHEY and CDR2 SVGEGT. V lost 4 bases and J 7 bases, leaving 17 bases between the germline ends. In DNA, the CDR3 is TGTGCCAGCAGTTTGGAACCTCGCCGGGGAAATTCACCCCTCCACTTT. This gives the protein CASSLEPRRGNSPLHF.

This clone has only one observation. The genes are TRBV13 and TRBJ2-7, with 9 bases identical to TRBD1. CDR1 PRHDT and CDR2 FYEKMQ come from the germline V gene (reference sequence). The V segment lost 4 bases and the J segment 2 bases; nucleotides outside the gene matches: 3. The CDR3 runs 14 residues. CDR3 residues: CASSYRDRAYEQYF. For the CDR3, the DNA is TGTGCCAGCAGCTACCGGGACAGGGCCTACGAGCAGTACTTC. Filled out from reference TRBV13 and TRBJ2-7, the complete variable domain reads AAGVIQSPRHLIKEKRETATLKCYPIPRHDTVYWYQQGPGQDPQFLISFYEKMQSDKGSIPDRFSAQQFSDYHSELNMSSLELGDSALYFCASSYRDRAYEQYFGPGTRLTVT.

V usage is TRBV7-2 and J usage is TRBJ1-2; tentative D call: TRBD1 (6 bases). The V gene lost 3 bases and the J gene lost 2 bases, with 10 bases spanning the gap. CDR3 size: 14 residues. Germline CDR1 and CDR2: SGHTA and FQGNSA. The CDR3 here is CASSFTRGNYGYTF. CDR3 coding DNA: TGTGCCAGCAGCTTCACCAGGGGCAACTATGGCTACACCTTC.

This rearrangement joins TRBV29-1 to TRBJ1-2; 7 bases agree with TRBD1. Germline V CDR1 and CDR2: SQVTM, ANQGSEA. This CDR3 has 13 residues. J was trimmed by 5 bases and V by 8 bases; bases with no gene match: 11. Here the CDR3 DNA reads TGCAGCTTCCAGGGGGAGGCGGCTTATGGCTACACCTTC. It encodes CSFQGEAAYGYTF.

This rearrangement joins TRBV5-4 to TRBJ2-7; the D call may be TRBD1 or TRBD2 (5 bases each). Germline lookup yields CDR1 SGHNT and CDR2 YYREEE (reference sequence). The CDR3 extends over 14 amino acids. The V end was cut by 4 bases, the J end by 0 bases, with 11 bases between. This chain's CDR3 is CASSPYGTSYEQYF. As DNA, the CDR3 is TGTGCCAGCAGCCCATACGGGACCTCCTACGAGCAGTACTTC.

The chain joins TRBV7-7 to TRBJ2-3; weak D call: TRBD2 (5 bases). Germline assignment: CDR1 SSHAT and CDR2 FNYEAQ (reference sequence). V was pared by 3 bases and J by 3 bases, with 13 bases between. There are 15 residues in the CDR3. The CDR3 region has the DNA TGTGCCAGCAGCTTGGGAGTGTCTGGAACAGATACGCAGTATTTT. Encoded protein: CASSLGVSGTDTQYF.

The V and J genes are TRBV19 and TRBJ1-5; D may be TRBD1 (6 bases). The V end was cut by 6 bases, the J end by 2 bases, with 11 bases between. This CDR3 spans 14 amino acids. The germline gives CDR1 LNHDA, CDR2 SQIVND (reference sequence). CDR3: CASRADSRNQPQHF. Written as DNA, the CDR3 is TGTGCCAGTAGAGCGGACAGTCGCAATCAGCCCCAGCATTTT. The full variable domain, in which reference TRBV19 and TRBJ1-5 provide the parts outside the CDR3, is DGGITQSPKYLFRKEGQNVTLSCEQNLNHDAMYWYRQDPGQGLRLIYYSQIVNDFQKGDIAEGYSVSREKKESFPLTVTSAQKNPTAFYLCASRADSRNQPQHFGDGTRLSIL.

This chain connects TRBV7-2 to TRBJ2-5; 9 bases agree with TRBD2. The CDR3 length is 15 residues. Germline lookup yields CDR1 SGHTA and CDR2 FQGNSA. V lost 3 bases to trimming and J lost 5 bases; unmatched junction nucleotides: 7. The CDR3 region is CASSFGGRAAETQYF. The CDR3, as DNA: TGTGCCAGCAGCTTCGGCGGGAGGGCGGCCGAGACCCAGTACTTC. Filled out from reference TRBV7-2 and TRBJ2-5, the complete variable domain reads GAGVSQSPSNKVTEKGKDVELRCDPISGHTALYWYRQSLGQGLEFLIYFQGNSAPDKSGLPSDRFSAERTGGSVSTLTIQRTQQEDSAVYLCASSFGGRAAETQYFGPGTRLLVL.

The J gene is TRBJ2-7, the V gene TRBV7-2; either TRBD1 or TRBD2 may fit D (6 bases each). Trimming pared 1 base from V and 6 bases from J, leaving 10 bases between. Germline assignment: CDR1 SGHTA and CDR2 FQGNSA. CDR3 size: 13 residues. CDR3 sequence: CASSLGGAAEQYF. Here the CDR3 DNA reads TGTGCCAGCAGCTTAGGGGGGGCCGCCGAGCAGTACTTC.

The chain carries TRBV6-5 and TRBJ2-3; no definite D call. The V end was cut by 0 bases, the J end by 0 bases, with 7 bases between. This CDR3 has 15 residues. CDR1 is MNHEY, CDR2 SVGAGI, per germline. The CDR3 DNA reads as TGTGCCAGCAGTTACTCAGGGTCTAGCACAGATACGCAGTATTTT. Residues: CASSYSGSSTDTQYF.

The CDR3 protein is CASSQEYAAWVEPQHF. In nucleotides, the CDR3 is TGCGCCAGCAGCCAAGAATACGCAGCATGGGTGGAGCCCCAGCATTTT. The chain employs TRBV4-3 and TRBJ1-5; D uncertain. V lost 0 bases to trimming and J lost 8 bases, with 17 bases between them. Germline CDR1 is LGHNA and CDR2 is YSLEER. The length of the CDR3 is 16 residues.

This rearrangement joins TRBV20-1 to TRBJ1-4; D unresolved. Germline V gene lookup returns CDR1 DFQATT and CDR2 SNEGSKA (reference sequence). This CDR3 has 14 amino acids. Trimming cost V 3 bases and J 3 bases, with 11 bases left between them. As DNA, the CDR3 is TGCAGTGCTAGTTACGGTCCCGCTAATGAAAAACTGTTTTTT. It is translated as CSASYGPANEKLFF.

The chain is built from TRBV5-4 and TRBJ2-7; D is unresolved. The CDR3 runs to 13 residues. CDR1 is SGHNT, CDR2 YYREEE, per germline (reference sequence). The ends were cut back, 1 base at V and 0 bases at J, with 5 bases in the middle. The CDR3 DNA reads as TGTGCCAGCAGCTTGTTTAGCTCCTACGAGCAGTACTTC. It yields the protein CASSLFSSYEQYF. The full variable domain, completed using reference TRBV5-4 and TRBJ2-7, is ETGVTQSPTHLIKTRGQQVTLRCSSQSGHNTVSWYQQALGQGPQFIFQYYREEENGRGNFPPRFSGLQFPNYSSELNVNALELDDSALYLCASSLFSSYEQYFGPGTRLTVT.

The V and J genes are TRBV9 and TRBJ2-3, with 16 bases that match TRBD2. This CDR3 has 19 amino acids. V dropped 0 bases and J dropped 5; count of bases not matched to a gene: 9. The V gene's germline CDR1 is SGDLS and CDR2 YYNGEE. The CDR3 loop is CASSVDPWGLAGGQDTQYF. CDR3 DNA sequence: TGTGCCAGCAGCGTAGACCCCTGGGGACTAGCGGGAGGGCAAGATACGCAGTATTTT.

In nucleotides, the CDR3 is TGTGCCAGCTCCCCCCCTAGCGGGAGAGATGAGCAGTTCTTC. This translates into CASSPPSGRDEQFF. This chain joins TRBV18 and TRBJ2-1; 10 nucleotides agree with TRBD2. Germline values: CDR1 KGHSH, CDR2 LQKENI. With 6 bases clipped from V and 8 bases from J, the junction kept 7 bases outside the gene matches. CDR3 length: 14 residues.

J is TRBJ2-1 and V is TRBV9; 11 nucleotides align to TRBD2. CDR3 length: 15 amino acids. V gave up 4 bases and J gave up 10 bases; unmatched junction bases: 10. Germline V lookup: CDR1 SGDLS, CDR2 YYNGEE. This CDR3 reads CASSFRIAGGGEQFF. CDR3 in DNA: TGTGCCAGCAGCTTCCGTATAGCGGGGGGGGGCGAGCAGTTCTTC. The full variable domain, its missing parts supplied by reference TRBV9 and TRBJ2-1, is DSGVTQTPKHLITATGQRVTLRCSPRSGDLSVYWYQQSLDQGLQFLIQYYNGEERAKGNILERFSAQQFPDLHSELNLSSLELGDSALYFCASSFRIAGGGEQFFGPGTRLTVL.

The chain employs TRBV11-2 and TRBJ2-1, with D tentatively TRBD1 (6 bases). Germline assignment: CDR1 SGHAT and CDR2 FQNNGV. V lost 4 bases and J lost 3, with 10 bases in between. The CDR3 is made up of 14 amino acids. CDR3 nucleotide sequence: TGTGCCAGCAGCTCGATACAGGGCTACAATGAGCAGTTCTTC. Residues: CASSSIQGYNEQFF.

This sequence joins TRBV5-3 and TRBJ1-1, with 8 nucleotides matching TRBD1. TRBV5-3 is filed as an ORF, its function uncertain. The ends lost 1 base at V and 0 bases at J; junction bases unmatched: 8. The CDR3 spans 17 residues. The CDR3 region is CARSLWGQGAMNTEAFF. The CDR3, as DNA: TGTGCCAGAAGCTTGTGGGGCCAGGGGGCCATGAACACTGAAGCTTTCTTT.

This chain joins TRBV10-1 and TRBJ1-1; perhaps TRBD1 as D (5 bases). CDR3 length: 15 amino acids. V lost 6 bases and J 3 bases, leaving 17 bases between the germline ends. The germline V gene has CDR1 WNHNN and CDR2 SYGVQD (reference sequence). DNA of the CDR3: TGCGCCAGCAGCCCCGGGGGGATGGGCGACACTGAAGCTTTCTTT. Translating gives CASSPGGMGDTEAFF.

CDR3 region: CASSLAEVAGELFF. CDR3 DNA: TGTGCCAGCAGCTTAGCGGAGGTCGCCGGGGAGCTGTTTTTT. V is TRBV7-6 and J is TRBJ2-2; possibly TRBD2 for D (5 bases). This CDR3 spans 14 amino acids. The V gene lost 0 bases and the J gene lost 6 bases, with 8 bases spanning the gap. The germline V gene has CDR1 SGHVS and CDR2 FNYEAQ. The full variable domain, its missing parts supplied by reference TRBV7-6 and TRBJ2-2, is GAGVSQSPRYKVTKRGQDVALRCDPISGHVSLYWYRQALGQGPEFLTYFNYEAQQDKSGLPNDRFSAERPEGSISTLTIQRTEQRDSAMYRCASSLAEVAGELFFGEGSRLTVL.

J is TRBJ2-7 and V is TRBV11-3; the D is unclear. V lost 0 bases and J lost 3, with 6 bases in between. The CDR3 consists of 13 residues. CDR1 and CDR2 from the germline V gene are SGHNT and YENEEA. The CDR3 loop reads CASSLDDNYEQYF. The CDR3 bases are TGTGCCAGCAGCTTAGATGACAACTACGAGCAGTACTTC.

DNA of the CDR3: TGTGCCAGTAGTTCCCCTAGCGGCCTCACAGATACGCAGTATTTT. Residues: CASSSPSGLTDTQYF. The V and J genes are TRBV19 and TRBJ2-3; TRBD2 agrees at 7 bases. CDR3 length: 15 residues. Trimming removed 5 bases from V and 2 bases from J; junction bases left unmatched: 7. Germline CDR1 reads LNHDA; CDR2 reads SQIVND (reference sequence).

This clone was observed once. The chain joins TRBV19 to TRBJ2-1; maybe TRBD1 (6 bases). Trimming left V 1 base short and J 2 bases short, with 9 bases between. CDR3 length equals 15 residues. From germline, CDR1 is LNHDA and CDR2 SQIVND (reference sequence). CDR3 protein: CASSIVAGAYNEQFF. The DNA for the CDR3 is TGTGCCAGTAGTATAGTGGCAGGGGCCTACAATGAGCAGTTCTTC.

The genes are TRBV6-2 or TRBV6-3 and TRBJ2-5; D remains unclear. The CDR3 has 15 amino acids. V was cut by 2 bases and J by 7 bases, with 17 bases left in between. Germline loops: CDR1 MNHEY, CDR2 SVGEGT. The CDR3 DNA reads TGTGCCAGCAGTTACGAAGTCAGCGCGTTGGGGACCCAGTACTTC. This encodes CASSYEVSALGTQYF.

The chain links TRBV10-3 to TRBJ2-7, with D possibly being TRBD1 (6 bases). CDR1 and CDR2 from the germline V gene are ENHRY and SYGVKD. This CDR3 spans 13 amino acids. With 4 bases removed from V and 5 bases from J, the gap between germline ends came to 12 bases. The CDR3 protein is CAISVAGEHEQYF. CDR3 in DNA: TGTGCCATCAGTGTCGCAGGGGAGCACGAGCAGTACTTC.